The 12 T cell receptor beta chains below come from one sample, sequenced in a study of blood T cell repertoires in COVID-19. Some clones are missing from TCRdb's copy, which holds only in-frame ones; the method was immunoSEQ multiplex PCR. The sample consists of over 200,000 clones, roughly 85% of them appearing once. Sequencing was performed on PBMCs or T cells enriched from blood (not recorded which). The source of these receptors is a woman aged 45 to 65 who had recovered from COVID-19.

The J gene is TRBJ2-7, the V gene TRBV5-5; D perhaps matches TRBD2 (5 bases). Germline lookup yields CDR1 SGHKS and CDR2 YYEKEE (reference sequence). The CDR3 loop spans 12 amino acids. V lost 4 bases, J lost 5 bases, and 10 bases lay in between. The DNA for the CDR3 is TGTGCCAGCAGCCTGAAGGGAGACGAGCAGTACTTC. Amino acid sequence: CASSLKGDEQYF.

This rearrangement joins TRBV6-5 to TRBJ2-3, with 8 bases aligning to TRBD1. V gave up 8 bases and J gave up 5 bases; unmatched junction bases: 9. Germline assignment: CDR1 MNHEY and CDR2 SVGAGI. The CDR3 is 14 residues long. CDR3 sequence (DNA): TGTGCCAGCCTGAGGACAGGGTGGGGAGATACGCAGTATTTT. Translating gives CASLRTGWGDTQYF.

The V gene is TRBV28, the J gene TRBJ2-1; 8 bases agree with TRBD2. V lost 10 bases to trimming and J lost 2 bases; unmatched junction nucleotides: 4. The V gene's germline CDR1 is MDHEN and CDR2 SYDVKM. This CDR3 has 13 amino acids. CDR3 amino acids: CATREGPYNEQFF. CDR3 in DNA: TGTGCCACACGGGAGGGCCCCTACAATGAGCAGTTCTTC.

The chain links TRBV28 to TRBJ2-1, with TRBD2 matching 8 bases. J lost 3 bases, V lost 4 bases, and 8 bases had no gene match. CDR1 and CDR2 (germline): MDHEN, SYDVKM. This CDR3 has 16 residues. The CDR3 reads CASSSLGLAGYNEQFF. CDR3 coding DNA: TGTGCCAGCAGTTCACTCGGGCTAGCGGGCTACAATGAGCAGTTCTTC.

V gene TRBV7-9 combines with J gene TRBJ2-7, with TRBD2 matching 9 bases. The CDR3 runs to 18 residues. Per the germline V gene, CDR1 is SEHNR and CDR2 is FQNEAQ (reference sequence). Trimming cost V 5 bases and J 0 bases; bases outside gene matches: 14. CDR3: CASSDRGLAHPRSYEQYF. As DNA, the CDR3 is TGTGCCAGCAGCGACCGGGGACTAGCACACCCACGCTCCTACGAGCAGTACTTC.

V is TRBV27 and J is TRBJ1-5; 7 positions agree with TRBD1. This CDR3 is 14 amino acids long. Per the germline V gene, CDR1 is MNHEY and CDR2 is SMNVEV (reference sequence). Trimming took 6 bases from V and 1 from J; bases not matched to a gene: 3. The CDR3 bases are TGTGCCAGCAGACAGGGGTGGAGCAATCAGCCCCAGCATTTT. It translates to CASRQGWSNQPQHF.

The chain links TRBV28 to TRBJ1-1; 10 positions match TRBD1. V lost 5 bases to trimming and J lost 1 base; unmatched junction nucleotides: 4. CDR3 length equals 15 residues. Looked up from germline, CDR1 is MDHEN and CDR2 is SYDVKM. The CDR3 is CASSPTGGSNTEAFF. DNA for the CDR3: TGTGCCAGCAGTCCGACAGGGGGCTCGAACACTGAAGCTTTCTTT.

This clone was counted once. This rearrangement joins TRBV27 to TRBJ2-7; tentatively, D is TRBD2 (6 bases). CDR3 length: 12 residues. Germline CDR1 reads MNHEY; CDR2 reads SMNVEV (reference sequence). V was trimmed by 2 bases and J by 5 bases, leaving 7 bases between them. As DNA, the CDR3 is TGTGCCAGCAGTTTACGGGGGAACGAGCAGTACTTC. Translated: CASSLRGNEQYF.

The CDR3 loop reads CASIRLAGGAGAKNIQYF. The CDR3 DNA is TGTGCCAGCATCCGACTAGCGGGAGGCGCAGGGGCCAAAAACATTCAGTACTTC. The chain carries TRBV2 and TRBJ2-4; 13 nucleotides match TRBD2. The ends lost 7 bases at V and 1 base at J; junction bases unmatched: 10. Germline CDR1 is SNHLY and CDR2 is FYNNEI. This CDR3 contains 18 residues.

The chain joins TRBV2 to TRBJ2-7, with a tentative D call TRBD1 (6 bases). V lost 7 bases, J lost 2 bases, and 12 bases lay in between. This CDR3 spans 13 amino acids. Germline-derived CDR1 and CDR2 are SNHLY and FYNNEI. Here the CDR3 DNA reads TGTGCCAGCACCTTTCGGACAGCCTACGAGCAGTACTTC. This sequence encodes CASTFRTAYEQYF.

The rearrangement joins TRBV20-1 to TRBJ2-2; 7 bases fit TRBD2. V lost 3 bases and J lost 6; bases outside the gene matches: 10. The CDR3 consists of 15 residues. CDR1 is DFQATT and CDR2 is SNEGSKA in the germline V gene (reference sequence). Here the CDR3 DNA reads TGCAGTGCTAGTGGGGGAGGGGCTGTCGCCGGGGAGCTGTTTTTT. Amino acids: CSASGGGAVAGELFF.

The chain employs TRBV29-1 and TRBJ1-4, with D hard to call. Germline CDR1 is SQVTM and CDR2 is ANQGSEA. The CDR3 extends over 14 amino acids. V was cut by 7 bases and J by 11 bases, with 23 bases left in between. The CDR3 sequence is CSAEDGKRGGKLFF. DNA for the CDR3: TGCAGCGCCGAGGACGGGAAGAGAGGCGGGAAACTGTTTTTT.